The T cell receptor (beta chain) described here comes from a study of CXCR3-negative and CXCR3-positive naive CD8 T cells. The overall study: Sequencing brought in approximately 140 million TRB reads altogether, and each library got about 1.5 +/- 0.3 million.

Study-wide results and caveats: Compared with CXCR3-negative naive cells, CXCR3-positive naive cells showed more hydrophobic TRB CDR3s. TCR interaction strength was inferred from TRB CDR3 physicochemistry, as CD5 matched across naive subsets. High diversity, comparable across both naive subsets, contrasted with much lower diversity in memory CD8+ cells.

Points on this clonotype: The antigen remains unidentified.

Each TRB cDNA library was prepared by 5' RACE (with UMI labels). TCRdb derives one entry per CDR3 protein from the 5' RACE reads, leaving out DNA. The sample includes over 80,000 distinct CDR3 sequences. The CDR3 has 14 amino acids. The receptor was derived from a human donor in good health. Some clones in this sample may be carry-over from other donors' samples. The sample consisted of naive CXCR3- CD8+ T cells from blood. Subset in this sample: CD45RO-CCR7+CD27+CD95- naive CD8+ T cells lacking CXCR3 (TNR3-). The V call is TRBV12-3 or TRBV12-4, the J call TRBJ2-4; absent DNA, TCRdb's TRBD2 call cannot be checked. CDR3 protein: CASSLMGGGDIQYF.